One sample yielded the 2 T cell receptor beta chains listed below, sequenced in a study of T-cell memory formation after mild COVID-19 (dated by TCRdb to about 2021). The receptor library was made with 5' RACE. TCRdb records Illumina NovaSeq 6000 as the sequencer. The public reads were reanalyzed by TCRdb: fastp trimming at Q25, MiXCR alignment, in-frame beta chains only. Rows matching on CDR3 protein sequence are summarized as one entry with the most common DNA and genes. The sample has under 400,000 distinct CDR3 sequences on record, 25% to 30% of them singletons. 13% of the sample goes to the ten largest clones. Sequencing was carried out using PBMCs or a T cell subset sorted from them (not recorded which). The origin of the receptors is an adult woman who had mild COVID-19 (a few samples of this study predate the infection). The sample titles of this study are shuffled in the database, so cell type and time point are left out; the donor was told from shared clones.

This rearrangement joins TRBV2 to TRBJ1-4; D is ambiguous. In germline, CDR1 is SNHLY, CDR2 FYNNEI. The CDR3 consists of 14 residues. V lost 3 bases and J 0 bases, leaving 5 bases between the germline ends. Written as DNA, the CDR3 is TGTGCCAGCAGTGAGACCCCAACTAATGAAAAACTGTTTTTT. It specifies CASSETPTNEKLFF.

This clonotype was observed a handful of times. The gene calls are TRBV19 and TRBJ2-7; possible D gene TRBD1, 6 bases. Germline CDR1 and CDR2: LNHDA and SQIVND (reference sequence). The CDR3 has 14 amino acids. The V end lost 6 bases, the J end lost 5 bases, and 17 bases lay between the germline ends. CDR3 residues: CASRPNRASDEQYF. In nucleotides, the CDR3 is TGTGCCAGTAGACCCAACAGGGCCTCGGACGAGCAGTACTTC.